Below, 25 T cell receptor beta chains from the same sample are listed, as sequenced in a study of patients and donors after allogeneic stem cell transplantation. One entry per CDR3 protein, called by TCRdb with MiXCR from the RT-PCR reads. The top ten clones hold around 6% of a sample with about 960,000 distinct CDR3 sequences, around 17% of them seen once. The specimen sequenced was blood, either unsorted or a sorted T cell fraction (not recorded which). The origin of the receptors is a human donor who was either an allogeneic HSCT recipient or a stem cell or donor lymphocyte infusion donor (not recorded which). It is not recorded whose cells these are; they may come from a transplant donor.

This clonotype was counted once. CDR3 coding DNA: TGTGCCAGCAGCTTAGGCGGCAGCGGACTCGCCGGGGAGCTGTTTTTT. It translates to CASSLGGSGLAGELFF. The chain links TRBV11-3 to TRBJ2-2; D may be TRBD2 (5 bases). Trimming took off 1 base at V and 6 bases at J, with 15 bases between the two ends. Germline V lookup: CDR1 SGHNT, CDR2 YENEEA. CDR3 length: 16 amino acids.

The chain employs TRBV4-2 and TRBJ1-6; a possible D gene is TRBD1 (6 bases). The CDR3 has 16 amino acids. Germline CDR1 LGHNA, CDR2 YNFKEQ. Trimming cost V 1 base and J 5 bases, with 12 bases left between them. This CDR3 reads CASSQVGGPDNSPLHF. Written as DNA, the CDR3 is TGTGCCAGCAGCCAAGTGGGGGGCCCTGATAATTCACCCCTCCACTTT.

In its sample, this clonotype was seen a few times. The chain joins TRBV5-1 to TRBJ2-7; TRBD2 is a possible D gene (5 bases). The germline V and J ends were trimmed by 0 bases and 0 bases, with 13 bases remaining between them. This CDR3 comprises 16 residues. CDR1 SGHRS and CDR2 YFSETQ come from the germline V gene. CDR3 DNA sequence: TGCGCCAGCAGCTTGGATGAGGGTTCCAGCTCCTACGAGCAGTACTTC. Translation gives CASSLDEGSSSYEQYF.

This clonotype was recorded only once. The chain uses TRBV20-1 and TRBJ1-1, with D perhaps matching TRBD1 (6 bases). The CDR3 loop spans 15 amino acids. The germline V and J ends were trimmed by 6 bases and 3 bases, with 20 bases remaining between them. From germline, CDR1 is DFQATT and CDR2 SNEGSKA (reference sequence). The CDR3 loop reads CSALQGKVRDTEAFF. The CDR3 DNA follows: TGCAGTGCCCTACAGGGAAAGGTTCGGGACACTGAAGCTTTCTTT.

This chain links TRBV25-1 with TRBJ2-1; a possible D gene is TRBD1 (6 bases). The germline CDR1 and CDR2 sequences are MGHDK and SYGVNS. Trimming pared 3 bases from V and 2 bases from J, leaving 11 bases between. The length of the CDR3 is 15 residues. CDR3 amino acids: CASSDRGSPYNEQFF. DNA of the CDR3: TGTGCCAGCAGTGATAGGGGGTCTCCCTACAATGAGCAGTTCTTC.

This clonotype was counted a few times. The chain recombines TRBV29-1 with TRBJ2-1, with D possibly TRBD2 on 6 matching bases. The V end lost 4 bases, the J end lost 0 bases, and 7 bases lay between the germline ends. The CDR3 consists of 13 residues. Germline assignment: CDR1 SQVTM and CDR2 ANQGSEA. CDR3 sequence reads: CSVGGNSYNEQFF. For the CDR3, the DNA is TGCAGCGTTGGCGGGAACTCCTACAATGAGCAGTTCTTC.

V and J are TRBV20-1 and TRBJ1-2; 11 positions match TRBD1. The CDR3 loop spans 13 amino acids. The V segment lost 5 bases and the J segment 8 bases; nucleotides outside the gene matches: 7. Germline V gene data show CDR1 as DFQATT and CDR2 as SNEGSKA (reference sequence). The CDR3 reads CSASRTGGKGYTF. The CDR3 DNA follows: TGCAGTGCTTCCAGGACAGGGGGCAAGGGCTACACCTTC.

This clonotype came up once. The rearrangement joins TRBV5-1 to TRBJ1-2; no clear D gene. The CDR3 runs to 16 residues. The V gene lost 3 bases and the J gene lost 4 bases, with 19 bases spanning the gap. Germline CDR1 and CDR2: SGHRS and YFSETQ. The CDR3 DNA is TGCGCCAGCAGCTCTCCCTCCCATGGGGAGTTCTATGGCTACACCTTC. Protein: CASSSPSHGEFYGYTF.

This clonotype was picked up a small number of times. J is TRBJ2-3 and V is TRBV6-1, with D perhaps TRBD1 or TRBD2 (6 bases each). The V and J ends lost 5 bases and 6 bases respectively, with 18 bases between them. CDR3 length equals 15 residues. CDR1 and CDR2 from the germline V gene are MNHNS and SASEGT. CDR3 in amino acids: CASSPRGRAMDTQYF. CDR3 sequence (DNA): TGTGCCAGCAGTCCCCGGGGGCGAGCTATGGATACGCAGTATTTT.

The chain employs TRBV6-1 and TRBJ2-7; a weak D match, TRBD1 (7 bases). The germline V gene encodes CDR1 MNHNS and CDR2 SASEGT. The V gene lost 8 bases and the J gene lost 2 bases, with 19 bases spanning the gap. This CDR3 region has 15 residues. CDR3 loop: CASARTGDLTYEQYF. CDR3 DNA sequence: TGTGCCAGCGCCAGAACAGGGGACTTAACCTACGAGCAGTACTTC.

This chain links TRBV12-3 or TRBV12-4 with TRBJ1-5; D ambiguous. Trimming removed 2 bases from V and 0 bases from J, with 8 bases in between. The CDR3 spans 15 residues. CDR3 sequence (DNA): TGTGCCAGCAGTTTATTACAGACTAGCAATCAGCCCCAGCATTTT. This codes for CASSLLQTSNQPQHF.

This clonotype was found a few times. The genes are TRBV7-6 and TRBJ1-4; unclear D gene. V shed 3 bases and J shed 0 bases, with 14 bases lying between them. The CDR3 is 17 residues long. Germline lookup yields CDR1 SGHVS and CDR2 FNYEAQ. The CDR3 sequence is CASSFKSPFATNEKLFF. The CDR3 nucleotides read TGTGCCAGCAGCTTCAAGTCACCCTTTGCAACTAATGAAAAACTGTTTTTT.

The J gene is TRBJ2-7, the V gene TRBV6-2 or TRBV6-3, with 13 positions matching TRBD2. After removal of 2 bases from V and 0 bases from J, the junction contained 7 bases not matched to a gene. Per the germline V gene, CDR1 is MNHEY and CDR2 is SVGEGT. The CDR3 is made up of 18 amino acids. CDR3 bases: TGTGCCAGCAGTTACGCGTGGACTAGCGGGGGACACTCCTACGAGCAGTACTTC. Amino acids: CASSYAWTSGGHSYEQYF.

This chain links TRBV24-1 with TRBJ1-2, with a weak D call TRBD1 (5 bases). CDR1 and CDR2 from the germline V gene are KGHDR and SFDVKD. The CDR3 totals 13 residues. V was trimmed by 4 bases and J by 4 bases, leaving 9 bases between them. This chain's CDR3 is CATSDRTIYGYTF. The CDR3 bases are TGTGCCACCAGTGACAGGACAATCTATGGCTACACCTTC.

The gene calls are TRBV9 and TRBJ2-1; 13 bases are shared with TRBD2. The V and J ends lost 3 bases and 10 bases, in that order; junction bases with no gene match: 4. Germline V CDR1 and CDR2: SGDLS, YYNGEE. There are 14 residues in the CDR3. The CDR3: CASSGTSGRKEQFF. CDR3 sequence (DNA): TGTGCCAGCAGCGGGACTAGCGGGAGAAAAGAGCAGTTCTTC.

The chain is built from TRBV5-8 and TRBJ2-3; weak D call: TRBD2 (6 bases). CDR1 is SGHTS and CDR2 is YDEGEE in the germline V gene. CDR3 length: 14 amino acids. Trimming took 4 bases from V and 7 from J, leaving 16 bases between them. The DNA for the CDR3 is TGTGCCAGCAGCCCCGGGACTCCGGCCCATACGCAGTATTTT. Translated: CASSPGTPAHTQYF. The full variable domain, rest sourced from reference TRBV5-8 and TRBJ2-3, is EAGVTQSPTHLIKTRGQQATLRCSPISGHTSVYWYQQALGLGLQFLLWYDEGEERNRGNFPPRFSGRQFPNYSSELNVNALELEDSALYLCASSPGTPAHTQYFGPGTRLTVL.

Here the CDR3 reads CASSLTSGGIDTQYF. In DNA, the CDR3 is TGCGCCAGCAGCTTGACTAGCGGGGGCATAGATACGCAGTATTTT. The chain has TRBV5-1 and TRBJ2-3; TRBD2 agrees at 11 bases. Germline CDR1 is SGHRS and CDR2 is YFSETQ. V dropped 1 base and J dropped 5; count of bases not matched to a gene: 3. The CDR3 runs 15 residues.

V is TRBV10-3 and J is TRBJ2-1, with TRBD1 as a possible D gene (6 bases). Germline CDR1 is ENHRY and CDR2 is SYGVKD. V was pared by 0 bases and J by 6 bases, with 15 bases between. The length of the CDR3 is 16 residues. For the CDR3, the DNA is TGTGCCATCAGTGAGTCACAGGGAGCAAATCCCAATGAGCAGTTCTTC. It is translated as CAISESQGANPNEQFF.

The chain recombines TRBV7-8 with TRBJ2-1, with TRBD2 identical over 15 bases. The CDR3 is made up of 20 amino acids. Germline CDR1 is SGHVS and CDR2 is FQNEAQ. V was clipped by 4 bases and J by 2 bases; unmatched bases: 12. CDR3 amino acids: CASSSGSRGLAGGTYNEQFF. CDR3 nucleotides: TGTGCCAGCAGCTCCGGATCACGAGGACTAGCGGGAGGGACCTACAATGAGCAGTTCTTC.

This chain uses TRBV20-1 with TRBJ1-2; perhaps TRBD1 as D (6 bases). The CDR3 is made up of 14 amino acids. The V gene's germline CDR1 is DFQATT and CDR2 SNEGSKA (reference sequence). Trimming pared 0 bases from V and 4 bases from J, leaving 12 bases between. This CDR3 reads CSARDPGAVYGYTF. The CDR3 DNA is TGCAGTGCTAGAGATCCGGGGGCGGTCTATGGCTACACCTTC.

The V call is TRBV27, the J call TRBJ2-2; D ambiguous. The germline V and J ends were trimmed by 11 bases and 2 bases, with 9 bases remaining between them. The CDR3 is 12 amino acids. The germline CDR1 and CDR2 sequences are MNHEY and SMNVEV (reference sequence). CDR3 in amino acids: CALMGNTGELFF. The CDR3 DNA sequence: TGTGCCCTCATGGGAAACACCGGGGAGCTGTTTTTT.

V is TRBV12-3 or TRBV12-4 and J is TRBJ2-7; D may be TRBD2 (5 bases). The CDR3 totals 15 residues. The V gene lost 3 bases and the J gene lost 7 bases, with 19 bases spanning the gap. The CDR3 nucleotides are TGTGCCAGCAGTTTTCGGAGGCAGGACGCGGGTGAGCAGTACTTC. Its protein product is CASSFRRQDAGEQYF.

This clonotype was detected a few times. The CDR3 DNA follows: TGTGCCAGCAGCCCCGGGACCACCAATGAGCAGTTCTTC. The encoded protein is CASSPGTTNEQFF. The chain has TRBV12-3 or TRBV12-4 and TRBJ2-1; D is tentatively TRBD1 or TRBD2 (5 bases each). This CDR3 has 13 residues. V gave up 6 bases and J gave up 6 bases, with 12 bases separating them.

V and J are TRBV7-9 and TRBJ1-1; no firm D call. The ends were cut back, 2 bases at V and 0 bases at J, with 16 bases in the middle. CDR3 size: 17 residues. Germline CDR1 and CDR2: SEHNR and FQNEAQ (reference sequence). The CDR3 region is CASSLQQRRGMNTEAFF. CDR3 nucleotide sequence: TGTGCCAGCAGCTTACAACAACGACGGGGAATGAACACTGAAGCTTTCTTT.

The V gene is TRBV7-6, the J gene TRBJ2-3; TRBD2 agrees at 8 bases. Germline CDR1 and CDR2: SGHVS and FNYEAQ. Unmatched junction bases numbered 8, after V lost 2 bases and J lost 4 bases. CDR3 length: 16 residues. CDR3 protein: CASSLHNGGGADTQYF. CDR3 coding DNA: TGTGCCAGCAGCTTACATAACGGGGGGGGCGCAGATACGCAGTATTTT.